These T cell receptor beta chains were read from a single sample in a study of identical twins. TCRdb ran MiXCR on the 5' RACE reads and lists one entry per CDR3 protein. The data contain 300,000 to 350,000 distinct CDR3 sequences, roughly 12% of them singletons. The same specimen was also included in a second study, on yellow fever vaccine responses in identical twins.

The sequencing input was CD8+ T cells sorted from blood. The receptor source for this set is a woman aged 18-35 years in good health. The CDR3 runs from the conserved cysteine through the conserved F or W. D genes are given only for firm matches. Clone size appears in some rows only: once, few, many, or a class for an expanded clone.

J gene,D gene,V gene,clone size,CDR3 protein,CDR3 DNA
TRBJ1-2,-,TRBV28,few,CASSTGTLDYTF,TGTGCCAGCAGTACCGGGACATTGGACTACACCTTC
TRBJ2-5,-,TRBV5-1,-,CASSLLLDQETQYF,TGCGCCAGCAGCCTCCTGTTGGACCAAGAGACCCAGTACTTC
TRBJ1-1,TRBD1,TRBV12-3/TRBV12-4,few,CASILGQGIQEAFF,TGTGCCAGCATCCTCGGACAGGGTATCCAGGAAGCTTTCTTT
TRBJ1-2,TRBD1,TRBV2,-,CASPADRGPNYGYTF,TGTGCCAGCCCAGCCGACAGGGGTCCTAACTATGGCTACACCTTC
TRBJ2-1,TRBD1,TRBV5-1,few,CASSLGQGASNEQFF,TGCGCCAGCAGCTTGGGGCAGGGGGCCTCTAATGAGCAGTTCTTC
TRBJ2-5,TRBD2,TRBV20-1,-,CSARSERTSQETQYF,TGCAGTGCTAGGTCCGAAAGGACTAGCCAAGAGACCCAGTACTTC
TRBJ2-3,-,TRBV20-1,many,CSARDTAAIPTDTQYF,TGCAGTGCTAGAGATACGGCGGCAATCCCCACAGATACGCAGTATTTT
TRBJ2-7,TRBD2,TRBV2,-,CASSEGAGGLGEQYF,TGTGCCAGCAGTGAAGGAGCGGGAGGGCTGGGTGAGCAGTACTTC
TRBJ2-2,TRBD2,TRBV29-1,few,CSVRLLTSENTGELFF,TGCAGCGTTCGGCTCTTGACTAGCGAGAACACCGGGGAGCTGTTTTTT
TRBJ2-7,-,TRBV3-1,few,CASSQSQGGEQYF,TGTGCCAGCAGCCAATCTCAAGGGGGCGAGCAGTACTTC
TRBJ2-5,-,TRBV27,-,CASTSGPQETQYF,TGTGCCAGCACGTCAGGGCCCCAAGAGACCCAGTACTTC
TRBJ2-5,-,TRBV7-9,few,CASSLGQLETQYF,TGTGCCAGCAGCTTAGGACAGTTAGAGACCCAGTACTTC
TRBJ2-1,TRBD2,TRBV7-9,-,CASSLAFGTSGYNEQFF,TGTGCCAGCAGCTTAGCATTTGGGACTAGCGGCTACAATGAGCAGTTCTTC
TRBJ2-2,TRBD2,TRBV7-9,-,CASSSSGTDTGELFF,TGTGCCAGCAGCAGTAGCGGGACTGACACCGGGGAGCTGTTTTTT
TRBJ1-1,TRBD1,TRBV2,many,CASTKDRGQGESEAFF,TGTGCCAGCACTAAAGATAGGGGACAGGGCGAATCTGAAGCTTTCTTT
TRBJ2-5,-,TRBV7-6,-,CASSPGVGIQGTQYF,TGTGCCAGCAGCCCCGGGGTAGGGATACAAGGGACCCAGTACTTC
TRBJ2-1,-,TRBV24-1,many,CATTDSRYYEQFF,TGTGCCACCACGGACAGCCGCTATTATGAGCAGTTCTTC
TRBJ2-1,-,TRBV28,few,CASSPPRTEYNEQFF,TGTGCCAGCAGTCCCCCCAGGACAGAGTACAATGAGCAGTTCTTC
TRBJ1-2,-,TRBV29-1,-,CSVVSAGINYGYTF,TGCAGCGTTGTTTCGGCAGGGATTAACTATGGCTACACCTTC
TRBJ2-1,-,TRBV15,few,CATSSPKEAPYNEQFF,TGTGCCACCAGCAGCCCAAAAGAGGCCCCCTACAATGAGCAGTTCTTC
TRBJ2-3,TRBD1,TRBV7-2,few,CASRLNRGFTDTQYF,TGTGCCAGCAGGTTAAACAGGGGGTTCACAGATACGCAGTATTTT
TRBJ2-5,TRBD1,TRBV5-1,few,CASSPTGPVGETQYF,TGCGCCAGCAGCCCGACAGGGCCCGTGGGAGAGACCCAGTACTTC
TRBJ2-1,-,TRBV7-7,-,CASSFSIGTGAYNEQFF,TGTGCCAGCAGCTTCAGCATCGGGACCGGTGCCTACAATGAGCAGTTCTTC
TRBJ2-3,TRBD1,TRBV20-1,few,CSASPGQGATDTQYF,TGCAGTGCTTCTCCGGGACAGGGGGCTACAGATACGCAGTATTTT
TRBJ2-7,-,TRBV6-2/TRBV6-3,few,CASSYSSYEQYF,TGTGCCAGCAGTTATTCGTCCTACGAGCAGTACTTC
TRBJ1-2,TRBD1,TRBV6-1,few,CASGHLGQYGYTF,TGTGCCAGCGGCCACTTGGGACAGTATGGCTACACCTTC
TRBJ2-7,TRBD1,TRBV28,-,CASGTGGVYEQYF,TGTGCCAGCGGGACAGGGGGCGTCTACGAGCAGTACTTC
TRBJ2-1,-,TRBV7-6,-,CASSLKGGISYNEQFF,TGTGCCAGCAGCTTAAAGGGGGGGATCTCCTACAATGAGCAGTTCTTC
TRBJ2-1,-,TRBV10-3,-,CAITPRGRFLTSYNEQFF,TGTGCCATCACCCCGAGAGGGAGATTCCTCACGAGTTACAATGAGCAGTTCTTC
TRBJ1-1,TRBD1,TRBV4-1,few,CASSRGTGVGSEAFF,TGCGCCAGCAGCCGCGGGACAGGGGTTGGGAGTGAAGCTTTCTTT
TRBJ2-1,-,TRBV12-3/TRBV12-4,few,CASSLVQRVDEQFF,TGTGCCAGCAGTTTAGTCCAGCGGGTCGATGAGCAGTTCTTC
TRBJ2-1,-,TRBV12-3/TRBV12-4,many,CASTTQGVNEQFF,TGTGCCAGCACCACCCAAGGGGTAAATGAGCAGTTCTTC
TRBJ2-7,TRBD2,TRBV27,many,CASSSAGAGEQYF,TGTGCCAGCAGTTCGGCGGGAGCGGGCGAGCAGTACTTC
TRBJ2-7,-,TRBV12-3/TRBV12-4,-,CASTPRNRDYEQYF,TGTGCCAGCACCCCCAGGAACAGGGACTACGAGCAGTACTTC
TRBJ2-2,-,TRBV20-1,-,CSARDGGRSTGELFF,TGCAGTGCTAGAGATGGGGGTCGGAGCACCGGGGAGCTGTTTTTT
TRBJ2-7,-,TRBV4-1,few,CASSQDGLGYEQYF,TGCGCCAGCAGCCAAGATGGGCTGGGGTACGAGCAGTACTTC
TRBJ2-1,-,TRBV27,few,CASSLAGRTYNEQFF,TGTGCCAGCAGTTTAGCGGGGAGGACCTACAATGAGCAGTTCTTC
TRBJ2-4,TRBD2,TRBV28,-,CASSQLAGGPQNIQYF,TGTGCCAGCAGCCAACTAGCGGGGGGGCCCCAAAACATTCAGTACTTC
TRBJ2-1,-,TRBV7-9,once,CASSEGAASYNEQFF,TGTGCCAGCAGCGAAGGGGCAGCTTCCTACAATGAGCAGTTCTTC
TRBJ2-7,-,TRBV28,many,CASSSPGEAVDYEQYF,TGTGCCAGCAGTTCGCCGGGGGAAGCGGTAGACTACGAGCAGTACTTC
TRBJ2-7,TRBD2,TRBV14,-,CASSQDQAGGYEQYF,TGTGCCAGCAGCCAAGACCAAGCGGGAGGGTACGAGCAGTACTTC
TRBJ1-2,-,TRBV20-1,few,CSGVGPGNFDGYTF,TGCAGTGGAGTAGGGCCTGGGAACTTTGATGGCTACACCTTC
TRBJ2-1,-,TRBV12-3/TRBV12-4,few,CASSLSQGGGNEQFF,TGTGCCAGCAGTTTGAGCCAGGGAGGGGGGAATGAGCAGTTCTTC
TRBJ2-7,-,TRBV7-2,-,CASRAGNYEQYF,TGTGCCAGCAGGGCTGGAAACTACGAGCAGTACTTC